This TCR beta chain was identified during a study of T cell responses to AZD1222 COVID-19 vaccine. Here immunoSEQ multiplex PCR was the method, and the copy in TCRdb shows in-frame clones only, minus some. The profile shows approximately 170,000 clones, roughly nine tenths of them singletons. Study observations and caveats: Most donors were white British, females outnumbered males, and clonal diversity was possibly underestimated.

There are 17 residues in the CDR3. Germline CDR1 and CDR2: SGHVS and FNYEAQ. The V segment lost 0 bases and the J segment 1 base; nucleotides outside the gene matches: 7. Concerning this clone itself: Its antigen is unidentified.

The specimen comprised peripheral blood, sampled on day 0 of AZD1222 vaccination. V gene TRBV7-6 combines with J gene TRBJ2-5; TRBD2 matches at 8 bases. This TCR was recovered from an adult in good health. The CDR3 coding sequence is TGTGCCAGCAGCTTAGCGCTGGCTAGCGGGTTCCAAGAGACCCAGTACTTC. Protein: CASSLALASGFQETQYF.